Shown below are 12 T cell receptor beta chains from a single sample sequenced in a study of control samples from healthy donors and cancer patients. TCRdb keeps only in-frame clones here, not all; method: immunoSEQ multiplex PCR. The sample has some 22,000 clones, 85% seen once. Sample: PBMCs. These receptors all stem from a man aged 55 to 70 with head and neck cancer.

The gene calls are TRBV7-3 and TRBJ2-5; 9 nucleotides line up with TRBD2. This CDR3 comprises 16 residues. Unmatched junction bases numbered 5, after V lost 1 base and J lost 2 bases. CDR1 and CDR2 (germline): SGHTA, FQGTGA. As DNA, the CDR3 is TGTGCCAGCAGCTTAATGGCGGGAGGGAGGCAAGAGACCCAGTACTTC. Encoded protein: CASSLMAGGRQETQYF.

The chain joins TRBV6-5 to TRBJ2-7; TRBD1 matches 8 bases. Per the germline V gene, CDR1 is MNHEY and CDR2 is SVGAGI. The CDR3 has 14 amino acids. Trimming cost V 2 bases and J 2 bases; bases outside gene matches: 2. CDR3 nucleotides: TGTGCCAGCAGTTACGGACAGGGAACCTACGAGCAGTACTTC. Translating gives CASSYGQGTYEQYF.

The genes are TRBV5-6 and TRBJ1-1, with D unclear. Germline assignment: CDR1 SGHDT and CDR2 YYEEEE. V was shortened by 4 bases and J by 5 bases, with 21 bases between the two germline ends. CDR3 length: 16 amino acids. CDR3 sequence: CASSGNPDMAGTEAFF. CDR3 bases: TGTGCCAGCAGCGGAAATCCCGACATGGCAGGTACTGAAGCTTTCTTT.

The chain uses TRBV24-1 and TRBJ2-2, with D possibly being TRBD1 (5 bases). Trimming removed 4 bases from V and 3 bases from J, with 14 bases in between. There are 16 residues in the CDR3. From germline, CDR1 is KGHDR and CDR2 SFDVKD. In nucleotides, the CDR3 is TGTGCCACCAGTGACCCCTGGCAGGGTGACACCGGGGAGCTGTTTTTT. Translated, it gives CATSDPWQGDTGELFF.

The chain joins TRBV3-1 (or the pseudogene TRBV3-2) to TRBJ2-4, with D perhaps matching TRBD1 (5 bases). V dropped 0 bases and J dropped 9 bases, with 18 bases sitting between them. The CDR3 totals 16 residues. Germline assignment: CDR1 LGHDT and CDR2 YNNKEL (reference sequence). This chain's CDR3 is CASSQETTERLIIQYF. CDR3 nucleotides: TGTGCCAGCAGCCAAGAGACGACAGAAAGGTTAATCATTCAGTACTTC.

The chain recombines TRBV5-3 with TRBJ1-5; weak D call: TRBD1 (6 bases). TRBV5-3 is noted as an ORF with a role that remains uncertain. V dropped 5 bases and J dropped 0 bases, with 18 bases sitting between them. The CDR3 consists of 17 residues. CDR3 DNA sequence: TGTGCCAGAAGGGGGACAAGATGGGAATTTAGCAATCAGCCCCAGCATTTT. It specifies CARRGTRWEFSNQPQHF.

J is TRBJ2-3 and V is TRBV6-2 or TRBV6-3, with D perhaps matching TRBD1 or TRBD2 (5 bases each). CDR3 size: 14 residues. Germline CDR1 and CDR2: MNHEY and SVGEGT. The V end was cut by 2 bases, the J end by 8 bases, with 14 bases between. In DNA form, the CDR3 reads TGTGCCAGCAGTTACCCTGGGGCCGGAGGTACGCAGTATTTT. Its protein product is CASSYPGAGGTQYF.

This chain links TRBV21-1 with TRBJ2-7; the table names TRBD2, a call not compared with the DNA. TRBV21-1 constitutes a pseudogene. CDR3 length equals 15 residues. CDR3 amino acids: CASSKAGGCAYEQYV. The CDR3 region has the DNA TGTGCCAGCAGCAAAGCGGGGGGGTGCGCCTACGAGCAGTACGTC.

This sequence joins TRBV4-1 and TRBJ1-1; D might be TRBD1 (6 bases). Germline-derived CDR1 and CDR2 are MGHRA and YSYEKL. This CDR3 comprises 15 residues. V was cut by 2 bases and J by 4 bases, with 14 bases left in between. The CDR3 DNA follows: TGCGCCAGCAGCCAACCCGACAGGTTGAGCACTGAAGCTTTCTTT. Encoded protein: CASSQPDRLSTEAFF.

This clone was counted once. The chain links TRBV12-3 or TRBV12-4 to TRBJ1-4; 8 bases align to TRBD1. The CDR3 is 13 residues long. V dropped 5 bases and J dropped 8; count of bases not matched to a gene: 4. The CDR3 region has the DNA TGTGCCAGCAGTCTACAGGGGGGGGAAAAACTGTTTTTT. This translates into CASSLQGGEKLFF.

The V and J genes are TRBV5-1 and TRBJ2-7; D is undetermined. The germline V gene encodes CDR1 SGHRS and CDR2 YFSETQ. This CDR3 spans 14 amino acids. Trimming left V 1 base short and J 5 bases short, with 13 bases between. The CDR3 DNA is TGCGCCAGCAGCTTGCAACCGGACGTGAACGAGCAGTACTTC. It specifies CASSLQPDVNEQYF.

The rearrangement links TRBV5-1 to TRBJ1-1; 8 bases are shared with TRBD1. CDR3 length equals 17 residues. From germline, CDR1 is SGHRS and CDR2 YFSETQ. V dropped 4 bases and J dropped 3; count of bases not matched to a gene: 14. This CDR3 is CASSAAGGKDRYTEAFF. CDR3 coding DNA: TGCGCCAGCAGCGCTGCAGGGGGCAAGGATAGGTACACTGAAGCTTTCTTT. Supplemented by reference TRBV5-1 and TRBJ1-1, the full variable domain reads KAGVTQTPRYLIKTRGQQVTLSCSPISGHRSVSWYQQTPGQGLQFLFEYFSETQRNKGNFPGRFSGRQFSNSRSEMNVSTLELGDSALYLCASSAAGGKDRYTEAFFGQGTRLTVV.